This TCR beta chain emerged from a study of T cell responses to AZD1222 COVID-19 vaccine. Across the study: Combined were second doses at about 4 or about 12 weeks. Study results and caveats: Among vaccine-associated CD4 TCRs, coverage spanned spike, with dominance at 160-218 and 743-854. Clonal diversity was possibly underestimated, and the donors were mostly white British, with more females. Repertoire sampling happened only post peak T cell response.

Data came from immunoSEQ multiplex PCR; TCRdb stores just in-frame clones and leaves some out. The sample gives 110,000 to 150,000 clones, roughly 91% of which show up once; roughly 9% is in the top ten. The trim removed 5 bases at V and 7 bases at J, leaving 14 bases unmatched. Germline CDR1 is SGHTA and CDR2 is FQGNSA. This CDR3 contains 16 residues. As regards this clone: Its antigen remains unidentified.

The rearrangement uses TRBV7-2 and TRBJ1-5, with 7 bases aligning to TRBD1. Sequencing was performed on peripheral blood, taken on day 0 of AZD1222 vaccination. The sequence was obtained from an adult in good health. CDR3 sequence (DNA): TGTGCCAGCAGCGCACATGGGACAGATATCGCCCAGCCCCAGCATTTT. Protein: CASSAHGTDIAQPQHF.